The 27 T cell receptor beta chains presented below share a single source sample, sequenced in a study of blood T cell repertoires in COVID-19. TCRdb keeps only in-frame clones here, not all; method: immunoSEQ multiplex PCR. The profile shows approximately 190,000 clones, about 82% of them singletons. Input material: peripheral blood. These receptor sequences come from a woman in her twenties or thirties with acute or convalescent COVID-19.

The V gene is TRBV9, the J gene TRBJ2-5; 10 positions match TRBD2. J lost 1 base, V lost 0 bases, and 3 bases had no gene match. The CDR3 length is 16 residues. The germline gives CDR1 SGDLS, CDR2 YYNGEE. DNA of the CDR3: TGTGCCAGCAGCGTAGGTAGCGGGGGGCTCCAAGAGACCCAGTACTTC. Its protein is CASSVGSGGLQETQYF.

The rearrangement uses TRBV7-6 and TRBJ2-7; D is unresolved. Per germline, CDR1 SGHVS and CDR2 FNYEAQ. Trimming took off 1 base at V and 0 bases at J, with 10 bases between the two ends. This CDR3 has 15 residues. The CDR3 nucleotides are TGTGCCAGCAGCTTAGGAGGCCTAAGCTCCTACGAGCAGTACTTC. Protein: CASSLGGLSSYEQYF.

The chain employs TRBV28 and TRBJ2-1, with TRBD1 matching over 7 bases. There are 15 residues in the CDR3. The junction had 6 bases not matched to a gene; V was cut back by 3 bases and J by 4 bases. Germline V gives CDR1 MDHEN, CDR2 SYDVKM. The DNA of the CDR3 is TGTGCCAGCAGTTTCGAGACAGGGTTTTACAATGAGCAGTTCTTC. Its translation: CASSFETGFYNEQFF.

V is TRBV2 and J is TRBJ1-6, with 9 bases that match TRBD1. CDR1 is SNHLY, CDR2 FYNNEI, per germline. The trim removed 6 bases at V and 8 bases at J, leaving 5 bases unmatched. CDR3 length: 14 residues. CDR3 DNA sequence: TGTGCCAGCAGAGACAGGGGGTTGGATTCACCCCTCCACTTT. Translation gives CASRDRGLDSPLHF.

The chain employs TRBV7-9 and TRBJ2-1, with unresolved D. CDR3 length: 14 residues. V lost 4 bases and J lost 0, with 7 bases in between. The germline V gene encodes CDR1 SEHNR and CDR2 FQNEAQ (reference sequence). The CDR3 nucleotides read TGTGCCAGCAGCTCTCCTAGCTCCTACAATGAGCAGTTCTTC. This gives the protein CASSSPSSYNEQFF.

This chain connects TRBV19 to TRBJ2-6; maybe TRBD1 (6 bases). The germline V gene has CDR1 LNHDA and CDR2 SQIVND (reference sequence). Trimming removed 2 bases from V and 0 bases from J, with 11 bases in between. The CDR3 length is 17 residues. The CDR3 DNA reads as TGTGCCAGTAGTATACTTGGCAGGGGCTCTGGGGCCAACGTCCTGACTTTC. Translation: CASSILGRGSGANVLTF.

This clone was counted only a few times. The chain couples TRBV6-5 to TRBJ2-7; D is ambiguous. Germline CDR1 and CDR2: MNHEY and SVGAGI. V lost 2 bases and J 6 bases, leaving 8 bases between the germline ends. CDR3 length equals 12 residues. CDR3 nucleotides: TGTGCCAGCAGTTACGGCGGTGTCGAGCAGTACTTC. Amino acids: CASSYGGVEQYF.

CDR3 sequence: CASSNHGQGTEAFF. The CDR3 DNA reads TGTGCCAGCAGTAATCACGGACAGGGCACTGAAGCTTTCTTT. The chain links TRBV6-5 to TRBJ1-1; TRBD1 matches at 8 bases. CDR3 size: 14 residues. Unmatched junction bases numbered 6, after V lost 5 bases and J lost 4 bases. The germline CDR1 and CDR2 sequences are MNHEY and SVGAGI.

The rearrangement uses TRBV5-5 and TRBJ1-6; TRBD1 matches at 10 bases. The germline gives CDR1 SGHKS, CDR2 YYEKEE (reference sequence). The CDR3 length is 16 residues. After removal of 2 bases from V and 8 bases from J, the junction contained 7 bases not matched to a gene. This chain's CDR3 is CASSLWRTGGDSPLHF. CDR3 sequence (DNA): TGTGCCAGCAGCTTATGGCGGACAGGGGGGGATTCACCCCTCCACTTT.

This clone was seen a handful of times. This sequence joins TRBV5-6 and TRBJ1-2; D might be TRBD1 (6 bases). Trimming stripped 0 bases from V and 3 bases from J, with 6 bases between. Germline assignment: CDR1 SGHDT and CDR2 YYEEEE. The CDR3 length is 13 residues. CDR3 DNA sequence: TGTGCCAGCAGCTTGGCAGGGGACTATGGCTACACCTTC. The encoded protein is CASSLAGDYGYTF.

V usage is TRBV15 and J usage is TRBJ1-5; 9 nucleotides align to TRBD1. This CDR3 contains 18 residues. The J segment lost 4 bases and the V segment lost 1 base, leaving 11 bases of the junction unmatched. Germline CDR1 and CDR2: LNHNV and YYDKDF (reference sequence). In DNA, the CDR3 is TGTGCCACCAGCAGAGTTCACTTACCCGGGACAGGGAATCAGCCCCAGCATTTT. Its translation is CATSRVHLPGTGNQPQHF. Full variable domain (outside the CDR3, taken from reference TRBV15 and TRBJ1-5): DAMVIQNPRYQVTQFGKPVTLSCSQTLNHNVMYWYQQKSSQAPKLLFHYYDKDFNNEADTPDNFQSRRPNTSFCFLDIRSPGLGDTAMYLCATSRVHLPGTGNQPQHFGDGTRLSIL.

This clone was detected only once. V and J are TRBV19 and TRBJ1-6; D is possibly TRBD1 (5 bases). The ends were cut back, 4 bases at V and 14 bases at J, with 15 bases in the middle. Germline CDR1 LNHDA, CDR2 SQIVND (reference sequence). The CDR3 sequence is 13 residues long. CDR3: CASSNLQGLALHF. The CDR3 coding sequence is TGTGCCAGTAGTAACCTCCAGGGTCTTGCCCTCCACTTT.

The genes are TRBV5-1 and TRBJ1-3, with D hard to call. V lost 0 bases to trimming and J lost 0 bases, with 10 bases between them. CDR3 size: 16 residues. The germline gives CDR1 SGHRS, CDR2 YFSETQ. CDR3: CASSLVASFSGNTIYF. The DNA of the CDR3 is TGCGCCAGCAGCTTGGTGGCCAGTTTCTCTGGAAACACCATATATTTT.

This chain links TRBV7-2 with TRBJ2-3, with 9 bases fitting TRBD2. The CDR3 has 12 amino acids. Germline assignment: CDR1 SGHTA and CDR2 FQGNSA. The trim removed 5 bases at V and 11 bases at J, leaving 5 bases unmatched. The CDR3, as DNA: TGTGCCAGCAGCCCCGGGACTAGCTGGCAGTATTTT. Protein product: CASSPGTSWQYF.

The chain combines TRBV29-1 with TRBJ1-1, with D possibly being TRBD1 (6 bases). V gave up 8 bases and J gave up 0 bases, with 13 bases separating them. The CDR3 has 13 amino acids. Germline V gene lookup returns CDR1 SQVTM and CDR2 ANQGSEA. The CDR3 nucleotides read TGCAGCTCTCTAGGACAGTTGAACACTGAAGCTTTCTTT. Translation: CSSLGQLNTEAFF.

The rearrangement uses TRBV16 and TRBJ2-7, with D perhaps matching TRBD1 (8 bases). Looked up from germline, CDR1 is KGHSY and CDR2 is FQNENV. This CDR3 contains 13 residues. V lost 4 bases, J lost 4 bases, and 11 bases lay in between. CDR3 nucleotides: TGTGCCAGCAGCCTACAGGGGGGGTACGAGCAGTACTTC. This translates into CASSLQGGYEQYF.

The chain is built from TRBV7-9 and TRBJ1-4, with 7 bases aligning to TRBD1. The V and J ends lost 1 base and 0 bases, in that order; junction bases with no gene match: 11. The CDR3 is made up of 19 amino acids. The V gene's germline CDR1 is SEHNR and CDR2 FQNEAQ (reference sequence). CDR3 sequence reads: CASSLGGFRGAATNEKLFF. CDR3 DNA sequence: TGTGCCAGCAGCTTAGGAGGATTCAGGGGGGCTGCAACTAATGAAAAACTGTTTTTT.

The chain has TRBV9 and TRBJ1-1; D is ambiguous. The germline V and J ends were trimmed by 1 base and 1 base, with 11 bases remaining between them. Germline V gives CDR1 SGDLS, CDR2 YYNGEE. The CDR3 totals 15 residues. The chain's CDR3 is CASSVTGVWNTEAFF. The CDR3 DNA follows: TGTGCCAGCAGCGTAACGGGAGTATGGAACACTGAAGCTTTCTTT.

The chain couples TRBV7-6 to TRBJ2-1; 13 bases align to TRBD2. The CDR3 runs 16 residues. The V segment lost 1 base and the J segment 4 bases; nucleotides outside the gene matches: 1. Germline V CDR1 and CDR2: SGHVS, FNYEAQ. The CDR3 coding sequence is TGTGCCAGCAGCTTAGAGGGACTAGCGGGATACAATGAGCAGTTCTTC. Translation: CASSLEGLAGYNEQFF.

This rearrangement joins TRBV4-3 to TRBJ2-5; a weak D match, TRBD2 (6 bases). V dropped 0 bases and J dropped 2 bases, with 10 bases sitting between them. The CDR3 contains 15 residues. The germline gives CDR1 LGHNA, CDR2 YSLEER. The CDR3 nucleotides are TGCGCCAGCAGCCAAGATTGGGCGGGACAAGAGACCCAGTACTTC. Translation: CASSQDWAGQETQYF.

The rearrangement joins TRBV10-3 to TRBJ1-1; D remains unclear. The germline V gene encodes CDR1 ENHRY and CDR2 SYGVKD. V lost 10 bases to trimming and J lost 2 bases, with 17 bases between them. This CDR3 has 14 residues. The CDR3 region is CATTPERTNTEAFF. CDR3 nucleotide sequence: TGTGCCACCACCCCCGAGAGAACTAACACTGAAGCTTTCTTT.

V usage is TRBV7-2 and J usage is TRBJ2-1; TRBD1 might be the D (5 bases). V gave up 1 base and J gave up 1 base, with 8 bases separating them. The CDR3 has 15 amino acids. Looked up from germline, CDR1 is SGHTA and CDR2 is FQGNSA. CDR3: CASSLEPGSYNEQFF. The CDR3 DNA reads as TGTGCCAGCAGCTTAGAGCCAGGGTCCTACAATGAGCAGTTCTTC.

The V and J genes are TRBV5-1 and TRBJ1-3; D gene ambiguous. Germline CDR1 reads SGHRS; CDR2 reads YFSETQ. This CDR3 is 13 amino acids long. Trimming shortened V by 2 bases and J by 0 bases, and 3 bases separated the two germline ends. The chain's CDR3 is CASSFYSGNTIYF. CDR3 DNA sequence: TGCGCCAGCAGCTTCTACTCTGGAAACACCATATATTTT.

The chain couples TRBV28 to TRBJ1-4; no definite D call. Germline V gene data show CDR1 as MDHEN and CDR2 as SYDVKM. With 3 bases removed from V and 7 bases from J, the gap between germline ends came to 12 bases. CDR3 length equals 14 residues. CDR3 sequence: CASSFTRKSEKLFF. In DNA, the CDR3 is TGTGCCAGCAGTTTTACCCGCAAGAGTGAAAAACTGTTTTTT. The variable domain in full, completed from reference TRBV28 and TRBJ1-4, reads DVKVTQSSRYLVKRTGEKVFLECVQDMDHENMFWYRQDPGLGLRLIYFSYDVKMKEKGDIPEGYSVSREKKERFSLILESASTNQTSMYLCASSFTRKSEKLFFGSGTQLSVL.

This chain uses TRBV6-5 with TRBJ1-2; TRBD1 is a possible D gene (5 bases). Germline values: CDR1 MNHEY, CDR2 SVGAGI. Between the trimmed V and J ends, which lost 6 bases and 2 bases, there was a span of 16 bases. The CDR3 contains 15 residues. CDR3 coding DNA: TGTGCCAGCAGAAGAGACCCGACAGAGAACTATGGCTACACCTTC. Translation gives CASRRDPTENYGYTF.

The CDR3 nucleotides read TGTGCCAGCAGCCAAGACGTCGGACAGGGGGAGCCTCAGCCCCAGCATTTT. Amino acid sequence: CASSQDVGQGEPQPQHF. The chain couples TRBV3-1 (or the pseudogene TRBV3-2) to TRBJ1-5; TRBD1 matches 10 bases. Trimming at V came to 0 bases and at J to 6 bases, leaving 8 bases not matched to a gene. The germline V gene has CDR1 LGHDT and CDR2 YNNKEL (reference sequence). This CDR3 spans 17 amino acids.

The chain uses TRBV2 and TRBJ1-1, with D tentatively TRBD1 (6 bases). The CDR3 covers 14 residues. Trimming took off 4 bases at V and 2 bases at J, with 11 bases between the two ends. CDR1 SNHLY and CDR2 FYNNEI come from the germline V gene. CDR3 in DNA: TGTGCCAGCAGTGCCTGGGGGGGCAACACTGAAGCTTTCTTT. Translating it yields CASSAWGGNTEAFF.